The T cell receptor beta chain described here comes from a study of T and B cells in COVID-19 patients. This clonotype appeared a few times. Multiplex PCR with BIOMED2 TRB-A/B primer pools amplified TRB rearrangements. Using its own MiXCR run on the multiplex PCR reads, TCRdb lists one record per CDR3 protein. The sample carries approximately 8,300 distinct CDR3 sequences, approximately 40% recorded once. Trimming at V came to 6 bases and at J to 2 bases, leaving 11 bases not matched to a gene. From germline, CDR1 is SQVTM and CDR2 ANQGSEA. The CDR3 loop spans 15 amino acids. Blood genomic DNA input for TRB amplification was about 250-500 ng.

The chain links TRBV29-1 to TRBJ1-1; 8 positions match TRBD1. The clonotype comes from a human donor with active COVID-19. The sequencing input was blood. The CDR3 here is CSVLGAGGPNTEAFF. CDR3 nucleotides: TGCAGCGTCTTAGGTGCAGGGGGCCCTAACACTGAAGCTTTCTTT.